This entry concerns a single T cell receptor (beta chain). Its antigen is undetermined. The data were produced by immunoSEQ multiplex PCR, yet TCRdb's version contains in-frame clones alone and is incomplete. The data contain tens of thousands of clones, approximately 86% of them seen just once; the ten biggest clones take up roughly 2.9%. This sample was included in a study of PD-L1 blockade in urothelial cancer. Looking at the study overall: About nine tenths of the roughly 30 patients were men with bladder-origin urothelial cancer. Study outcomes and limitations: Stronger expansion of tumor-associated clones in blood at 3 weeks distinguished durable-benefit patients. Having blood TCR clonality under the median before treatment predicted better survival.

Patients in the study were battling locally advanced or metastatic urothelial carcinoma. V trimming: 7 bases; J trimming: 5 bases; junction bases outside the gene matches: 6. Germline CDR1 is SNHLY and CDR2 is FYNNEI. This CDR3 has 14 amino acids. The chain links TRBV2 to TRBJ1-1, with 11 bases identical to TRBD1. The receptor was derived from a man aged 50-60 years with urothelial cancer. The source material was PBMCs, sampled around atezolizumab (anti-PD-L1) treatment. The CDR3 bases are TGTGCCAGCAACCCGGGACAGGGGGTTACTGAAGCTTTCTTT. This gives the protein CASNPGQGVTEAFF.